The clone carrying this T cell receptor beta chain was counted many times. The data stem from a study of early T cells in non-severe SARS-CoV-2 infection. Whole-study context: Sequencing input comprised bulk RNA from unsorted whole blood; chain pairing was not available.

Individual cDNA molecules were tagged with unique molecular identifiers. TCRdb reprocessed the 5' RACE reads via MiXCR and lists one record per CDR3 protein. The sample yields under 35,000 distinct CDR3 sequences, 5.5% to 8% seen once. This CDR3 comprises 15 residues. Trimming removed 4 bases from V and 4 bases from J, with 17 bases in between. Looked up from germline, CDR1 is SGHTA and CDR2 is FQGNSA. The sample comprised whole blood. This TCR came from an adult who was a healthcare worker with PCR-confirmed SARS-CoV-2 infection or an uninfected control (not recorded which). This chain joins TRBV7-2 and TRBJ2-7; either TRBD1 or TRBD2 may fit D (7 bases each). The CDR3 coding sequence is TGTGCCAGCAGCTCAGGGGGGGCAGGGAAGTACGAGCAGTACTTC. The encoded protein is CASSSGGAGKYEQYF. The full variable domain, rest sourced from reference TRBV7-2 and TRBJ2-7, is GAGVSQSPSNKVTEKGKDVELRCDPISGHTALYWYRQSLGQGLEFLIYFQGNSAPDKSGLPSDRFSAERTGGSVSTLTIQRTQQEDSAVYLCASSSGGAGKYEQYFGPGTRLTVT.